This TCR beta chain is drawn from a study of blood T cells in healthy people across ages. Donors were systemically healthy Caucasian individuals from Russia aged 6 to 90 years. CDR1 is GTSNPN and CDR2 is SVGIG in the germline V gene (reference sequence). With 2 bases clipped from V and 7 bases from J, the junction kept 11 bases outside the gene matches. This CDR3 comprises 16 residues. A J-beta primer mix and a sample-barcoded 5' primer were used in a second PCR of about 7 to 12 cycles. TCRdb redid the calling of the 5' RACE reads with MiXCR, one entry per CDR3 protein. This sample has roughly 900,000 distinct CDR3 sequences, with around 49% found just once.

This chain joins TRBV30 and TRBJ2-1, with 10 positions matching TRBD2. This sequence originates from a man younger than 40 in good health. Sequencing input: blood. For the CDR3, the DNA is TGTGCCTGGAGTAATCTGGAGCGGGGGGGCGGGAATGAGCAGTTCTTC. This sequence encodes CAWSNLERGGGNEQFF.